A single sample gave rise to the 10 T cell receptor beta chains below, sequenced in a study of blood T cell repertoires in COVID-19. Assay used: immunoSEQ multiplex PCR; TCRdb lists only in-frame clones, some missing. The sample contains 130,000 to 150,000 clones, approximately 83% of which appear only once. Sequencing input: peripheral blood. These receptors originate from a woman aged 55-70 years with COVID-19, enrolled during active disease.

V usage is TRBV9 and J usage is TRBJ2-1, with 12 bases matching TRBD2. Looked up from germline, CDR1 is SGDLS and CDR2 is YYNGEE. CDR3 length: 19 amino acids. Trimming at V came to 3 bases and at J to 1 base, leaving 11 bases not matched to a gene. The CDR3 DNA sequence: TGTGCCAGCAGCGGGACTAGCGGGACTAACCGCCTATCCTACAATGAGCAGTTCTTC. This codes for CASSGTSGTNRLSYNEQFF. Looking up the rest from reference TRBV9 and TRBJ2-1 gives the full variable domain: DSGVTQTPKHLITATGQRVTLRCSPRSGDLSVYWYQQSLDQGLQFLIQYYNGEERAKGNILERFSAQQFPDLHSELNLSSLELGDSALYFCASSGTSGTNRLSYNEQFFGPGTRLTVL.

The genes are TRBV2 and TRBJ2-5; 12 bases match TRBD2. V lost 5 bases to trimming and J lost 3 bases; unmatched junction nucleotides: 4. The CDR3 contains 15 residues. The germline V gene has CDR1 SNHLY and CDR2 FYNNEI. The CDR3 protein is CASSQRTSGEETQYF. The CDR3 DNA is TGTGCCAGCAGTCAACGGACTAGCGGGGAAGAGACCCAGTACTTC.

CDR3 nucleotide sequence: TGTGCCAGCAGCCCCCAGGGTAGGGAGACCCAGTACTTC. Protein: CASSPQGRETQYF. J is TRBJ2-5 and V is TRBV5-4; TRBD1 is a possible D gene (5 bases). Per the germline V gene, CDR1 is SGHNT and CDR2 is YYREEE (reference sequence). Trimming removed 4 bases at V and 5 bases at J, with 12 bases between. This CDR3 has 13 amino acids.

The chain recombines TRBV4-3 with TRBJ1-4, with D possibly TRBD1 on 5 matching bases. V gave up 1 base and J gave up 8 bases, with 11 bases separating them. This CDR3 is 14 amino acids long. Per the germline V gene, CDR1 is LGHNA and CDR2 is YSLEER. CDR3 coding DNA: TGCGCCAGCAGCCAAGGAGGGGAGGGAGAAAAACTGTTTTTT. It encodes CASSQGGEGEKLFF.

Here the CDR3 reads CASSLGQGAYEQYF. As DNA, the CDR3 is TGTGCCAGCAGCTTAGGACAGGGGGCCTACGAGCAGTACTTC. The chain employs TRBV11-1 and TRBJ2-7; TRBD1 aligns across 9 bases. Germline lookup yields CDR1 SGHAT and CDR2 FQDESV (reference sequence). With 1 base clipped from V and 2 bases from J, the junction kept 0 bases outside the gene matches. CDR3 size: 14 residues.

A few counts support this clone. The chain joins TRBV19 to TRBJ2-6, with 12 bases identical to TRBD1. Germline CDR1 reads LNHDA; CDR2 reads SQIVND (reference sequence). The V gene end was trimmed by 3 bases and the J gene end by 3 bases; junction bases not matched to a gene: 3. The CDR3 has 17 amino acids. The CDR3 sequence: CASSMGQGALGANVLTF. The CDR3 DNA reads as TGTGCCAGTAGTATGGGACAGGGGGCACTTGGGGCCAACGTCCTGACTTTC.

The genes are TRBV7-2 and TRBJ1-5; no clear D. V was clipped by 3 bases and J by 5 bases, with 5 bases between them. This CDR3 is 12 amino acids long. The germline gives CDR1 SGHTA, CDR2 FQGNSA. The CDR3 protein is CASSFPDQPQHF. The CDR3 DNA reads TGTGCCAGCAGCTTCCCAGATCAGCCCCAGCATTTT.

J is TRBJ2-3 and V is TRBV7-3; 8 bases are shared with TRBD1. Unmatched junction bases numbered 9, after V lost 6 bases and J lost 1 base. Per the germline V gene, CDR1 is SGHTA and CDR2 is FQGTGA. The CDR3 length is 16 residues. The CDR3 reads CASSLNQGAGTDTQYF. The CDR3 DNA follows: TGTGCCAGCAGTTTGAACCAGGGGGCTGGCACAGATACGCAGTATTTT. The variable domain in full, with the rest retrieved from reference TRBV7-3 and TRBJ2-3, is GAGVSQTPSNKVTEKGKYVELRCDPISGHTALYWYRQSLGQGPEFLIYFQGTGAADDSGLPNDRFFAVRPEGSVSTLKIQRTERGDSAVYLCASSLNQGAGTDTQYFGPGTRLTVL.

The rearrangement joins TRBV11-3 to TRBJ2-5; D is perhaps TRBD2 (6 bases). The germline CDR1 and CDR2 sequences are SGHNT and YENEEA. Trimming took 1 base from V and 2 from J, leaving 11 bases between them. The CDR3 has 15 residues. Here the CDR3 DNA reads TGTGCCAGCAGCTTAGGCGGGGATAGTCAAGAGACCCAGTACTTC. This translates into CASSLGGDSQETQYF.

The gene calls are TRBV6-5 and TRBJ2-7, with 10 bases identical to TRBD1. The CDR3 contains 15 residues. Per germline, CDR1 MNHEY and CDR2 SVGAGI. V lost 0 bases and J lost 7; bases outside the gene matches: 6. DNA for the CDR3: TGTGCCAGCAGTTACTCGGGGACAGGGGCGCTTGAGCAGTACTTC. Its protein is CASSYSGTGALEQYF.